This T cell receptor (beta chain) was identified during a study of blood T cell repertoires in COVID-19. Study background: Sample material is recorded as cDNA or gDNA derived from T cells, B-cell-depleted T cells, or PBMCs.

Profiled with immunoSEQ multiplex PCR; TCRdb holds only in-frame clones, not every one. The profile shows around 250,000 clones, approximately 85% of them singletons. CDR1 and CDR2 from the germline V gene are SNHLY and FYNNEI. Germline trimming cut 5 bases from V and 8 bases from J; bases unmatched to any gene: 7. The CDR3 is made up of 14 amino acids. Participants' own reports of clinical history determined their cohort assignment. V and J are TRBV2 and TRBJ1-2; 11 bases match TRBD1. The receptor was derived from a woman between 50 and 59 years old who had recovered from COVID-19. The sample comprised PBMCs or T cells enriched from blood (not recorded which). The CDR3 spells CASSLGQGATGYTF. CDR3 nucleotides: TGTGCCAGCAGTCTTGGACAGGGGGCTACCGGCTACACCTTC.